These 17 T cell receptor beta chains share one sample of origin, sequenced in a study of a mutant IDH1 vaccine in newly diagnosed glioma. Time point noted: week 23, last vaccination. The investigators gave 300 ug of mutant IDH1 20-mer peptide in each vaccine dose, together with topical imiquimod. These receptors' antigens are unknown. Profiled with immunoSEQ multiplex PCR; TCRdb holds only in-frame clones, not every one. The sample records 35,000 to 50,000 clones, 80% to 95% being singletons. Sample: PBMCs, taken from a glioma patient whose treatment included an IDH1 peptide vaccine. These receptors originate from a man aged 50-60 years with glioma.

This rearrangement joins TRBV28 to TRBJ1-1; D remains ambiguous. With 3 bases removed from V and 4 bases from J, the gap between germline ends came to 6 bases. The CDR3 totals 12 residues. Germline V gene lookup returns CDR1 MDHEN and CDR2 SYDVKM. This CDR3 is CASSFAVTEAFF. The CDR3 coding sequence is TGTGCCAGCAGTTTCGCGGTCACTGAAGCTTTCTTT. Full variable domain (missing parts from reference TRBV28 and TRBJ1-1): DVKVTQSSRYLVKRTGEKVFLECVQDMDHENMFWYRQDPGLGLRLIYFSYDVKMKEKGDIPEGYSVSREKKERFSLILESASTNQTSMYLCASSFAVTEAFFGQGTRLTVV.

V and J are TRBV5-4 and TRBJ2-7; 14 bases line up with TRBD2. Germline V gene data show CDR1 as SGHNT and CDR2 as YYREEE (reference sequence). The CDR3 is 15 residues long. The V segment lost 0 bases and the J segment 5 bases; nucleotides outside the gene matches: 1. The CDR3 DNA is TGTGCCAGCAGCTTGGGACTAGCGGGAGGGCACGAGCAGTACTTC. The encoded protein is CASSLGLAGGHEQYF.

This chain joins TRBV4-1 and TRBJ2-1; D not resolved. This CDR3 has 13 residues. Germline CDR1 and CDR2: MGHRA and YSYEKL. The V gene lost 1 base and the J gene lost 5 bases, with 6 bases spanning the gap. CDR3 region: CASSQALHNEQFF. For the CDR3, the DNA is TGCGCCAGCAGCCAAGCCTTACACAATGAGCAGTTCTTC.

This CDR3 is CASRTYRGAGELFF. CDR3 DNA sequence: TGTGCCAGCAGGACATATCGGGGGGCTGGGGAGCTGTTTTTT. V usage is TRBV6-6 and J usage is TRBJ2-2, with D maybe TRBD2 (7 bases). The CDR3 sequence is 14 residues long. V lost 6 bases, J lost 8 bases, and 16 bases lay in between. CDR1 is MNHNY, CDR2 SVGAGI, per germline (reference sequence).

The chain has TRBV10-3 and TRBJ1-1; 10 bases map to TRBD1. Looked up from germline, CDR1 is ENHRY and CDR2 is SYGVKD. This CDR3 has 15 amino acids. Germline trimming cut 6 bases from V and 2 bases from J; bases unmatched to any gene: 6. The CDR3 nucleotides read TGTGCCATCAGGGCCGGGGACAGGGGAAACACTGAAGCTTTCTTT. It yields the protein CAIRAGDRGNTEAFF.

The chain recombines TRBV6-5 with TRBJ2-5; 10 bases are shared with TRBD2. J lost 13 bases, V lost 8 bases, and 16 bases had no gene match. The germline CDR1 and CDR2 sequences are MNHEY and SVGAGI. The CDR3 spans 14 residues. CDR3 DNA: TGTGCCAGCGGGTTGGGGCTAGCGGGGGAGAAGGGGTACTTC. Protein product: CASGLGLAGEKGYF.

The table lists this clone with a count of one. The chain is built from TRBV7-9 and TRBJ2-2, with 7 bases identical to TRBD1. The CDR3 length is 15 residues. V lost 3 bases to trimming and J lost 5 bases; unmatched junction nucleotides: 6. Germline assignment: CDR1 SEHNR and CDR2 FQNEAQ (reference sequence). The chain's CDR3 is CASSFLTGLTGELFF. In nucleotides, the CDR3 is TGTGCCAGCAGCTTCCTGACAGGGCTTACCGGGGAGCTGTTTTTT. The full variable domain, completed using reference TRBV7-9 and TRBJ2-2, is DTGVSQNPRHKITKRGQNVTFRCDPISEHNRLYWYRQTLGQGPEFLTYFQNEAQLEKSRLLSDRFSAERPKGSFSTLEIQRTEQGDSAMYLCASSFLTGLTGELFFGEGSRLTVL.

The rearrangement uses TRBV20-1 and TRBJ1-1; 9 bases line up with TRBD1. CDR1 and CDR2 (germline): DFQATT, SNEGSKA (reference sequence). CDR3 length: 11 amino acids. After removal of 3 bases from V and 10 bases from J, the junction contained 3 bases not matched to a gene. The CDR3 DNA follows: TGCAGTGCTAGGGGACAGGGTTCAGCTTTCTTT. It translates to CSARGQGSAFF.

The chain is built from TRBV6-4 and TRBJ1-1, with no clear D. There are 13 residues in the CDR3. CDR1 and CDR2 (germline): MRHNA, SNTAGT. Trimming shortened V by 5 bases and J by 1 base, and 8 bases separated the two germline ends. CDR3: CASSKLENTEAFF. CDR3 DNA: TGTGCCAGCAGTAAGCTTGAGAACACTGAAGCTTTCTTT.

This rearrangement joins TRBV4-3 to TRBJ1-3; the D gene is possibly TRBD1 (6 bases). The germline gives CDR1 LGHNA, CDR2 YSLEER. The CDR3 sequence is 16 residues long. The V end lost 3 bases, the J end lost 0 bases, and 12 bases lay between the germline ends. DNA for the CDR3: TGCGCCAGCAGCCAGACCAGGGGTCACTCTGGAAACACCATATATTTT. Protein: CASSQTRGHSGNTIYF.

This sequence joins TRBV29-1 and TRBJ1-2, with TRBD1 matching over 8 bases. The germline CDR1 and CDR2 sequences are SQVTM and ANQGSEA. The trim removed 3 bases at V and 6 bases at J, leaving 6 bases unmatched. The CDR3 is 13 amino acids. The CDR3 region has the DNA TGCAGCGTTGACTTGCGACAGGGGAATGGCTACACCTTC. It yields the protein CSVDLRQGNGYTF. The whole variable domain, remainder taken from reference TRBV29-1 and TRBJ1-2, is SAVISQKPSRDICQRGTSLTIQCQVDSQVTMMFWYRQQPGQSLTLIATANQGSEATYESGFVIDKFPISRPNLTFSTLTVSNMSPEDSSIYLCSVDLRQGNGYTFGSGTRLTVV.

CDR3 coding DNA: TGTGCCAGCAGCTTAGATGTCGCTGGGCGTGAGGAGCAGTACTTC. Translated, it gives CASSLDVAGREEQYF. The chain recombines TRBV7-6 with TRBJ2-7, with D uncertain. The CDR3 sequence is 15 residues long. V dropped 1 base and J dropped 7 bases, with 17 bases sitting between them. CDR1 and CDR2 (germline): SGHVS, FNYEAQ.

The CDR3: CASSPPPGPGGEAFF. The CDR3 region has the DNA TGTGCCAGCAGTCCGCCACCGGGCCCGGGGGGTGAAGCTTTCTTT. J is TRBJ1-1 and V is TRBV28; weak D call: TRBD1 (5 bases). CDR1 is MDHEN, CDR2 SYDVKM, per germline. CDR3 length: 15 amino acids. The V gene lost 5 bases and the J gene lost 7 bases, with 20 bases spanning the gap.

The CDR3 DNA reads as TGCGCCAGCAGCCAAGATTGGCGCGGGAGCAATCAGCCCCAGCATTTT. Residues: CASSQDWRGSNQPQHF. The rearrangement joins TRBV4-3 to TRBJ1-5; D gene unclear. The germline V and J ends were trimmed by 0 bases and 1 base, with 10 bases remaining between them. CDR3 length: 16 residues. Germline CDR1 LGHNA, CDR2 YSLEER.

V and J are TRBV11-3 and TRBJ1-1, with 9 bases identical to TRBD1. CDR1 SGHNT and CDR2 YENEEA come from the germline V gene. Germline trimming cut 6 bases from V and 3 bases from J; bases unmatched to any gene: 5. This CDR3 is 14 amino acids long. The CDR3 coding sequence is TGTGCCAGCAGTCCCGGGACAGGGTACACTGAAGCTTTCTTT. As protein: CASSPGTGYTEAFF.

The chain employs TRBV5-4 and TRBJ1-2; D gene unclear. CDR1 and CDR2 (germline): SGHNT, YYREEE (reference sequence). Trimming shortened V by 5 bases and J by 2 bases, and 10 bases separated the two germline ends. This CDR3 spans 13 amino acids. CDR3 in DNA: TGTGCCAGCAGTTTACAGAAAAACTATGGCTACACCTTC. Translating gives CASSLQKNYGYTF.

The genes are TRBV5-6 and TRBJ1-5; D may be TRBD1 (6 bases). Germline loops: CDR1 SGHDT, CDR2 YYEEEE. Trimming took 4 bases from V and 6 from J, leaving 11 bases between them. This CDR3 region has 13 residues. CDR3 sequence (DNA): TGTGCCAGCAGCCAGGGGCCTTCTCAGCCCCAGCATTTT. Its protein is CASSQGPSQPQHF.